This T cell receptor (beta chain) comes out of a study of blood T cell repertoires in COVID-19. Study at large: The United States, Italy and Spain supplied acute and convalescent COVID-19 samples. Sample material is recorded as cDNA or gDNA derived from T cells, B-cell-depleted T cells, or PBMCs.

The CDR3 totals 15 residues. The V gene end was trimmed by 5 bases and the J gene end by 5 bases; junction bases not matched to a gene: 2. Germline CDR1 reads MDHEN; CDR2 reads SYDVKM. Patients at the Seattle site were enrolled during active infection and followed longitudinally. Measured with immunoSEQ multiplex PCR; TCRdb has only the in-frame clones, and not every one. Of 200,000 to 300,000 clones listed, approximately 80% are singletons. The sample consisted of peripheral blood. The receptor was isolated from a woman aged 80 or over with COVID-19, enrolled during active disease. J is TRBJ2-2 and V is TRBV28; 13 bases fit TRBD2. The CDR3 bases are TGTGCCAGCAGTCTGACTAGCGGGAGGACCGGGGAGCTGTTTTTT. This gives the protein CASSLTSGRTGELFF.